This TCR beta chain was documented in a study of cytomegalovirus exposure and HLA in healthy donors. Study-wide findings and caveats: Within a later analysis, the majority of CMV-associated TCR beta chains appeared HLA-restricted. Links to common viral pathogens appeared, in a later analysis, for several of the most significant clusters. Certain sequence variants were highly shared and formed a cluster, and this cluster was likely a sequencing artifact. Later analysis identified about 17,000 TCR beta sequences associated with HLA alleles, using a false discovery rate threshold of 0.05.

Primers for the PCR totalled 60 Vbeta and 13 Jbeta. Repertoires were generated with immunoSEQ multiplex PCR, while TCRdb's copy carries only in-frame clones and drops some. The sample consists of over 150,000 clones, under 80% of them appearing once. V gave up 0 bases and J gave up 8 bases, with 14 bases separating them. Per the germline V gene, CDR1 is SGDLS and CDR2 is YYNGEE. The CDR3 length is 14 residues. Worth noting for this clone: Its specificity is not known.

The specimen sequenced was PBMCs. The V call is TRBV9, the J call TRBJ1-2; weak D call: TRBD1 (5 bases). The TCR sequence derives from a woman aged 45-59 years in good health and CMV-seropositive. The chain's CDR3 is CASSVAFGGRGYTF. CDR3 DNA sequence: TGTGCCAGCAGCGTAGCTTTCGGGGGTCGCGGCTACACCTTC.